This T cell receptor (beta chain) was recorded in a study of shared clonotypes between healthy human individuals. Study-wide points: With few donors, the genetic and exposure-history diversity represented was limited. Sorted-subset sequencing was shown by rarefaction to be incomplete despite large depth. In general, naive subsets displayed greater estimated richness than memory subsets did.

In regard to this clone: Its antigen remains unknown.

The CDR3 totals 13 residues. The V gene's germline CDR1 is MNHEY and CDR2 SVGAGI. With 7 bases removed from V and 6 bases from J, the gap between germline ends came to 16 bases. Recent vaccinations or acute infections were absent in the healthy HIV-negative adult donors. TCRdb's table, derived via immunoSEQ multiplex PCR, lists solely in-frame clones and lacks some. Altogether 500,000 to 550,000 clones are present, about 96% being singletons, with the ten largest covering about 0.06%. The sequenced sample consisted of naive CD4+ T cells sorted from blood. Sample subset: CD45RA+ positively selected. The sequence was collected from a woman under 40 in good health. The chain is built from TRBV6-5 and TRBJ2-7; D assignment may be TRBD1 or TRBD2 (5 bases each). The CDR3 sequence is CASTLGPGPEQYF. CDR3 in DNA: TGTGCCAGCACCCTGGGACCAGGCCCCGAGCAGTACTTC.